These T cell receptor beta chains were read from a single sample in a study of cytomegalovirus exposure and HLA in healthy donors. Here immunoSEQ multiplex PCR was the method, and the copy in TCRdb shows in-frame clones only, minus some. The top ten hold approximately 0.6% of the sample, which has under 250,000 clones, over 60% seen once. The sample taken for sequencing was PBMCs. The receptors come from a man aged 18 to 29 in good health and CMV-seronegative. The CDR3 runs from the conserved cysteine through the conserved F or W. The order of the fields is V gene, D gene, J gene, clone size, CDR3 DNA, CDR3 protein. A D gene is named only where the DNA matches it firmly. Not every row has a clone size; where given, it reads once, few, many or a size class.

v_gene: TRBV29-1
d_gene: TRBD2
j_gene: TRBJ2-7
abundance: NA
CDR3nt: TGCAGCGGCGTCCTAGCGGAGAATAGCTACGAGCAGTACTTC
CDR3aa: CSGVLAENSYEQYF

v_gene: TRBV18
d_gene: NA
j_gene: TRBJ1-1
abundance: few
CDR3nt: TGTGCCAGCTCACCAAACAGCCAAAACACTGAAGCTTTCTTT
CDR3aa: CASSPNSQNTEAFF

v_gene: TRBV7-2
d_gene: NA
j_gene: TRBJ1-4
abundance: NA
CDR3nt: TGTGCCAGCAGCCCAAGGAGAGCAACTAATGAAAAACTGTTTTTT
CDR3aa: CASSPRRATNEKLFF

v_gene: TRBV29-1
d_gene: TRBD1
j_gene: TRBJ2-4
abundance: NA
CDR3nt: TGCAGCGGCCGATCGACAGGGGGTGACGACATTCAGTACTTC
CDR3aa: CSGRSTGGDDIQYF

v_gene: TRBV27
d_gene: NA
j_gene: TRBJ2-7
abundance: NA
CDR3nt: TGTGCCAGCAGTCCCTGGACAGATACCTACGAGCAGTACTTC
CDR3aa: CASSPWTDTYEQYF

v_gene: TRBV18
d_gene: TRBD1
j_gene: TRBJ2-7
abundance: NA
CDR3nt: TGTGCCAGCTCACCACCGGGACAGGGCTACGAGCAGTACTTC
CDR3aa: CASSPPGQGYEQYF

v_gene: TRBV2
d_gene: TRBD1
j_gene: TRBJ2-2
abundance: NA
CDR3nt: TGTGCCAGCAGTCTACAGGGGATAGGTAGCCTCACGAACACCGGGGAGCTGTTTTTT
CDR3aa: CASSLQGIGSLTNTGELFF

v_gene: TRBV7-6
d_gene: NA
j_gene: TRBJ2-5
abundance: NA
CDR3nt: TGTGCCAGCAGCTTAGGTGTAGGGGCAGCGTGGGAGACCCAGTACTTC
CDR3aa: CASSLGVGAAWETQYF

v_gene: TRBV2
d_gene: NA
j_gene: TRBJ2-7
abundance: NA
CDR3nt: TGTGCCAGCACGGGAGAAATACACTACGAGCAGTACTTC
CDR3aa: CASTGEIHYEQYF

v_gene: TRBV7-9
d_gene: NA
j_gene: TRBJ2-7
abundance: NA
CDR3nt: TGTGCCAGCAGCCGGGAAACAGTGTCCTACGAGCAGTACTTC
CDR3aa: CASSRETVSYEQYF

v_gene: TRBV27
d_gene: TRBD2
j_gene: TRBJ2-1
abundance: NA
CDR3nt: TGTGCCAGCAGTTTAAGCGGGAGGGCCACTGAGCAGTTCTTC
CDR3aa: CASSLSGRATEQFF

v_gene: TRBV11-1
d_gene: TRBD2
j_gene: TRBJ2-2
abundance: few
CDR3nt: TGTGCCAGCAGAAAAACCGGGACTAGCGGTACCGGGGAGCTGTTTTTT
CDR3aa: CASRKTGTSGTGELFF

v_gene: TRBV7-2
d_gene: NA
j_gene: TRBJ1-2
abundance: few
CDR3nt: TGTGCCAGCAGCTTATTCAATATGGGACATATCTATGGCTACACCTTC
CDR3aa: CASSLFNMGHIYGYTF

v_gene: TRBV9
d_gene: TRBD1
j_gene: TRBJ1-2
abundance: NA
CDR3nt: TGTGCCAGCAGCGTAGCGACAGGGTTTGGCTACACCTTC
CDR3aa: CASSVATGFGYTF

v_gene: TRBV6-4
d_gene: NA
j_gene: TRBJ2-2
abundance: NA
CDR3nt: TGTGCCAGCAGGTGGGGTACGAGGAGGATGTATAGTTCCGGGGAGCTGTTTTTT
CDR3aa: CASRWGTRRMYSSGELFF

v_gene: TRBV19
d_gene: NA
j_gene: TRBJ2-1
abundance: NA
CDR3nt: TGTGCCAGTAGTATATTGGGCGGGCACAATGAGCAGTTCTTC
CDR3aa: CASSILGGHNEQFF

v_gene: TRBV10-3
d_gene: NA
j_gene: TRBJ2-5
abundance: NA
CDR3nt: TGTGCCATCAGTGAGCCTAGTACAGAGACCCAGTACTTC
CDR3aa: CAISEPSTETQYF

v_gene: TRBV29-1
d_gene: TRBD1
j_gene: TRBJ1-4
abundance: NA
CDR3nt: TGCAGCGTTGGGGGACAGGGGTATGAAAAACTGTTTTTT
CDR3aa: CSVGGQGYEKLFF

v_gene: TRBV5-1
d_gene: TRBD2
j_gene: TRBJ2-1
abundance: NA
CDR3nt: TGCGCCAGCAGATCCGGACTAGGGGATGAGCAGTTCTTC
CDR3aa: CASRSGLGDEQFF

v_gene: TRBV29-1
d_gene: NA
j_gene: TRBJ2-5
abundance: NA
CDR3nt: TGCAGCGTTGAGACGGGAGAGCTCCAAGAGACCCAGTACTTC
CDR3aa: CSVETGELQETQYF